This TCR beta chain was sequenced for a study of CD8 T cells in ankylosing spondylitis. Libraries of TCR beta came from quantitative 5'-RACE with molecular barcodes. TCRdb passed the 5' RACE reads through MiXCR, listing each CDR3 protein once. The profile covers about 240,000 distinct CDR3 sequences, with around 11% appearing a single time and about 6.8% taken by the ten largest. V gave up 6 bases and J gave up 1 base, with 19 bases separating them. CDR3 length: 16 amino acids. Germline CDR1 and CDR2: SQVTM and ANQGSEA. The material sequenced was blood, either unsorted or a sorted T cell fraction (not recorded which). The receptor was derived from a male donor with ankylosing spondylitis or in good health (not recorded which). The rearrangement joins TRBV29-1 to TRBJ2-1; D is perhaps TRBD1 or TRBD2 (5 bases each). The chain's CDR3 is CSVGPTVTGSYNEQFF. The CDR3 DNA reads as TGCAGCGTGGGACCTACCGTGACTGGATCCTACAATGAGCAGTTCTTC.